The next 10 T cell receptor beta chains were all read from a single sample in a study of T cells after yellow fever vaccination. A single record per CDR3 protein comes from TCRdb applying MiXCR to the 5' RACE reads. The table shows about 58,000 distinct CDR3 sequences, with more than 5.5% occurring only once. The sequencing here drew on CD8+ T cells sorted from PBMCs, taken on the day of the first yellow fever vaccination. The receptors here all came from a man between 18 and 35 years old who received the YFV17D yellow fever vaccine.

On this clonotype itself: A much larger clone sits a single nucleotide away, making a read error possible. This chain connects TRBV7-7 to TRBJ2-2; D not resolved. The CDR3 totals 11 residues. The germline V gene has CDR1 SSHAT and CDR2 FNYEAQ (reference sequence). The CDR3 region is CANSLSGELFF. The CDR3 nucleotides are TGTGCTAACAGCTTATCCGGGGAGCTGTTTTTT.

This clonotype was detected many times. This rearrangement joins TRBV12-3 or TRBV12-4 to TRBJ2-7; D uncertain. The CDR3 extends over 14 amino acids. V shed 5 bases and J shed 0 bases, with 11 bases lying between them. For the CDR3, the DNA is TGTGCCAGCAGTCAGGTGGGCCCCTCCTACGAGCAGTACTTC. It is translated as CASSQVGPSYEQYF.

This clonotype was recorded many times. The DNA for the CDR3 is TGTGCCAGCAGCCCTGGGACAGCTCGTAGAACAGATACGCAGTATTTT. It is translated as CASSPGTARRTDTQYF. This rearrangement joins TRBV7-3 to TRBJ2-3; 7 positions match TRBD1. Germline loops: CDR1 SGHTA, CDR2 FQGTGA. This CDR3 has 16 residues. Trimming removed 5 bases from V and 3 bases from J; junction bases left unmatched: 11.

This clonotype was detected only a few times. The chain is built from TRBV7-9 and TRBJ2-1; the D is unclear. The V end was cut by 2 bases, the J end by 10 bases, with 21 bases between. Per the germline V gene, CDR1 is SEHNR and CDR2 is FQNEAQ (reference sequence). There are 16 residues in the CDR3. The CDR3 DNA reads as TGTGCCAGCAGCTTAAGGCGTACAGATCCTAAAGGGGAGCAGTTCTTC. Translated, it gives CASSLRRTDPKGEQFF.

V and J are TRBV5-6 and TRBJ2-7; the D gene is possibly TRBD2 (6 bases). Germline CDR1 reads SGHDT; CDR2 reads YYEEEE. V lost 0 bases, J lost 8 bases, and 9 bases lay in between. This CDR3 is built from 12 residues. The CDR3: CASSLGEVQQYF. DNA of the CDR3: TGTGCCAGCAGCTTGGGGGAGGTACAGCAGTACTTC.

The CDR3 here is CSVEVAGYEQYF. CDR3 nucleotides: TGCAGCGTTGAAGTCGCTGGCTACGAGCAGTACTTC. The chain is built from TRBV29-1 and TRBJ2-7; D is undetermined. There are 12 residues in the CDR3. CDR1 SQVTM and CDR2 ANQGSEA come from the germline V gene. Trimming took off 1 base at V and 3 bases at J, with 7 bases between the two ends.

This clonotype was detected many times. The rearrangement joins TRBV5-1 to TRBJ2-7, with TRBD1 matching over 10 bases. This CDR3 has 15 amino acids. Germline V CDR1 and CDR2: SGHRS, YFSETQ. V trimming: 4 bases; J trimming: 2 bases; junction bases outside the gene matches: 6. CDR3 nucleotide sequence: TGCGCCAGCAGCACGGGACAGGGGATCCCCTACGAGCAGTACTTC. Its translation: CASSTGQGIPYEQYF.

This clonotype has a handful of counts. The CDR3 sequence: CASRRTGGAGTEAFF. In DNA form, the CDR3 reads TGTGCCAGCAGACGGACAGGGGGCGCAGGCACTGAAGCTTTCTTT. V gene TRBV27 combines with J gene TRBJ1-1, with 11 bases lining up with TRBD1. This CDR3 region has 15 residues. V trimming: 6 bases; J trimming: 4 bases; junction bases outside the gene matches: 7. CDR1 and CDR2 (germline): MNHEY, SMNVEV (reference sequence).

The CDR3 reads CASSYPGTGNYGYTF. As DNA, the CDR3 is TGTGCCAGCAGCTATCCCGGGACGGGGAACTATGGCTACACCTTC. The V call is TRBV7-9, the J call TRBJ1-2, with D perhaps matching TRBD1 (5 bases). Trimming took off 4 bases at V and 2 bases at J, with 14 bases between the two ends. CDR1 is SEHNR and CDR2 is FQNEAQ in the germline V gene (reference sequence). CDR3 length: 15 residues.

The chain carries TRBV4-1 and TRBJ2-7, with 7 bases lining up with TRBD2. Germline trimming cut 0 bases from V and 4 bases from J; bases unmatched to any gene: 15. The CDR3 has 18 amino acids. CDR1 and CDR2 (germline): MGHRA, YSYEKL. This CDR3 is CASSQEDGGVTLNYEQYF. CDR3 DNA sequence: TGCGCCAGCAGCCAAGAAGATGGGGGGGTTACACTAAATTACGAGCAGTACTTC.